A selection of T cell receptor beta chains follows, all from one sample in a study of glioma-infiltrating T cells after dendritic cell vaccination. Here immunoSEQ multiplex PCR was the method, and the copy in TCRdb shows in-frame clones only, minus some. The sample consists of 65,000 or so clones, more than 75% of them appearing once. The material sequenced was blood, taken after dendritic cell vaccination. Every receptor here comes from a human donor with glioblastoma. Both conserved end residues are trimmed from each CDR3. A D gene is named only where the DNA matches it firmly.

D	J	V	length	CDR3
-	TRBJ1-3	TRBV2	13	ASAGSAPSGNTIY
-	TRBJ2-7	TRBV6-5	11	ASSYSTPHEQY
-	TRBJ2-7	TRBV30	11	AWMLPLGSEQY
-	TRBJ1-5	TRBV6-1	12	ASSDGTIDQPQH
-	TRBJ2-7	TRBV4-3	13	ASSQDRSSSGEQY
TRBD1	TRBJ1-1	TRBV6-5	13	AGSPSPDRGLETF
TRBD1	TRBJ2-7	TRBV9	13	ASSVMTGVTYEQY
TRBD1	TRBJ2-7	TRBV19	10	ASADRGYEQY
TRBD1	TRBJ2-7	TRBV11-2	12	ASSLGQGVYEQY
TRBD1	TRBJ2-4	TRBV5-4	13	ASSLMNRGLDIQY
TRBD2	TRBJ2-7	TRBV9	14	ASSSADGGANYEQY
-	TRBJ1-1	TRBV5-1	11	ASSLEQTPEAF